The source of this T cell receptor (beta chain) is a study of monozygotic twins with inflammatory bowel disease. The CDR3 runs to 17 residues. CDR1 is MGHRA, CDR2 YSYEKL, per germline. From the 5' RACE reads, TCRdb lists one entry per CDR3 protein and no DNA. There are around 40,000 distinct CDR3 sequences in the sample, with less than 6.5% held by the top ten. No sorting of T cells preceded isolation of total RNA from whole blood. The clonotype comes from a human donor with ulcerative colitis or Crohn's disease, or a healthy co-twin of an affected twin (not recorded which). The chain has TRBV4-1 and TRBJ2-2; lacking DNA, the TRBD1 call made by TCRdb goes unchecked. Sequencing was performed on blood. CDR3 loop: CASSQPTAGGRSGELFF.